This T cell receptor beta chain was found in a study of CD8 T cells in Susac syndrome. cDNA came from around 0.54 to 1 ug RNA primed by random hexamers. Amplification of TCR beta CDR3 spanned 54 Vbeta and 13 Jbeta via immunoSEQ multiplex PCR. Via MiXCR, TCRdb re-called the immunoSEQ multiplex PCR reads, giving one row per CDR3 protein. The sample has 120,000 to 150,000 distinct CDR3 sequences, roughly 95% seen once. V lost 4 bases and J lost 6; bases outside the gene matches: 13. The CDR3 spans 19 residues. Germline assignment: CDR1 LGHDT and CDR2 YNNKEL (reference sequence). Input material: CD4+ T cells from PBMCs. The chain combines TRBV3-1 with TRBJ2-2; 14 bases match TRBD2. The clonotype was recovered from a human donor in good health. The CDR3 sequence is CASSLGLAGGPGSPGELFF. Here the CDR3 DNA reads TGTGCCAGCAGCCTAGGACTAGCGGGAGGACCCGGGAGTCCCGGGGAGCTGTTTTTT.